This TCR beta chain was obtained from a study of radiation and T cells in renal cell carcinoma. Study in general: Nephrectomy followed 15 Gy stereotactic body radiation by 4 weeks.

As regards this clone: What it recognizes is unknown.

Repertoires were generated with immunoSEQ multiplex PCR, while TCRdb's copy carries only in-frame clones and drops some. This table has more than 95,000 clones, around 83% appearing once. CDR1 is SEHNR, CDR2 FQNEAQ, per germline (reference sequence). The V segment lost 2 bases and the J segment 4 bases; nucleotides outside the gene matches: 10. CDR3 length: 17 amino acids. As for time point: baseline pretreatment blood. Treatment meaning: 15 Gy SBRT to primary tumor, nephrectomy 4 weeks later. After SBRT, blood was collected at 2 and 4 weeks, plus baseline. Study-level results: In blood, top tumor clones expanded by 2 weeks, shrinking by 4.

The sequencing here drew on blood, taken from a patient whose treatment included radiotherapy and nephrectomy. The sequence was obtained from a woman between 55 and 75 years old with renal cell carcinoma. V is TRBV7-9 and J is TRBJ1-2; 10 bases match TRBD1. The chain's CDR3 is CASSLTETGGEGYGYTF. The CDR3, as DNA: TGTGCCAGCAGCTTAACTGAGACAGGGGGCGAGGGCTATGGCTACACCTTC.